This TCR beta chain comes out of a study of glioma-infiltrating T cells (dated by TCRdb to the mid-2010s). At the level of the whole study: Low-grade gliomas were WHO grade II oligodendrogliomas or astrocytomas, and glioblastomas were WHO grade IV tumors sampled at initial rather than recurrent diagnosis. Glioma patients received dexamethasone for six or fewer days before surgery. Sequencing coverage of about 4- to 11-fold of 1.1 million or so peripheral T cells was targeted for blood libraries. TCR alpha- and beta-chain repertoires were sequenced from glioma tissue, non-neoplastic brain tissue and matched peripheral blood mononuclear cells. Each tissue-infiltrating repertoire was compared with the same patient's peripheral blood repertoire to measure divergence between tissue and blood T-cell populations. Three low-grade glioma patients, under ten primary glioblastoma patients and three non-glioma patients contributing non-neoplastic brain tissue were included in the paired cohort.

Reading from cysteine to phenylalanine, the CDR3 counts 15 amino acids. Left in the record is the CDR3 DNA by itself, 45 bases read in frame from the first base. CDR1 and CDR2 were assigned from the germline V gene (reference sequence) as DFQATT and SNEGSKA. Surgical brain or tumor specimens were cryofrozen in liquid nitrogen immediately after resection, and peripheral blood cells were collected concurrently. Study-wide findings and limitations: Group comparisons rested on small numbers: three non-neoplastic, three low-grade glioma and eight glioblastoma patients. Tissue and blood shared very few CDR3 sequences, a result attributed to high CDR3 diversity and limited sampling. Patients with low tissue-blood divergence were marked by a signature set of shared blood CDR3 motifs, and that set was depleted in highly divergent patients. VJ-independent divergence between tissue and blood was lower than expected in non-neoplastic patients but higher than expected in all gliomas, particularly low-grade gliomas.

On this clonotype: Its antigen is still unknown. The junction differs from germline at one of its ends, possibly a read error.

The iRepertoire nested amplicon-rescue multiplex PCR (arm-PCR) platform was used to amplify TCR alpha and beta CDR3 regions from RNA. One-step reverse transcription and amplification used about 95-450 ng of tissue mRNA or PBMC total RNA as input. Following bead purification, Illumina adapters were added by a secondary multiplex PCR, and the libraries were gel-purified between 200 and 400 bp. Demultiplexing relied on internal 6-nucleotide barcodes carried by the libraries. Sequencing of the libraries was done on an Illumina MiSeq using 2x220 or 2x250 nucleotide paired-end reads. As for the authors' bioinformatics: Paired reads were merged with FLASH 1.2.11 and aligned to the GRCh37 human genome with BWA-MEM before extracting TRA and TRB reads. For V and J assignment, an IMGT-derived reference of cassette sequences and CDR3 motifs that included pseudogenes was used. Three-frame translation of reads was performed, and productive CDR3s were defined as those with a C...FGXG motif and no stop codons. Clonotypes were defined as unique combinations of V-J cassette pair and CDR3 amino acid sequence. Reads were filtered by Hamming distance, with the threshold set by the sequence error rate of each sample in mapped regions. TCRdb trimmed public reads at Q25 via fastp, called clones via MiXCR and kept in-frame beta chains. Records with the same CDR3 protein are collapsed into one entry carrying the most frequent genes and DNA. These V and J calls originate from TCRdb's pipeline instead of the authors' own analysis. The sample table holds about 380,000 distinct CDR3 sequences, of which roughly two fifths were seen once. The ten largest clones capture 12% of the sample.

The specimen sequenced was glioma tissue, nonneoplastic brain tissue, or PBMCs (not recorded which). The receptor's source is a human donor with low-grade glioma or glioblastoma, undergoing nonglioma brain surgery, or in good health (not recorded which). The receptor chain draws on TRBV20-1 and TRBJ2-3; a weak D assignment points to TRBD2 (5 bases agree). CDR3 protein: CGARDPRGQTDTQYF. The base sequence is TGCGGTGCACGGGATCCCCGAGGTCAAACAGATACGCAGTATTTT.